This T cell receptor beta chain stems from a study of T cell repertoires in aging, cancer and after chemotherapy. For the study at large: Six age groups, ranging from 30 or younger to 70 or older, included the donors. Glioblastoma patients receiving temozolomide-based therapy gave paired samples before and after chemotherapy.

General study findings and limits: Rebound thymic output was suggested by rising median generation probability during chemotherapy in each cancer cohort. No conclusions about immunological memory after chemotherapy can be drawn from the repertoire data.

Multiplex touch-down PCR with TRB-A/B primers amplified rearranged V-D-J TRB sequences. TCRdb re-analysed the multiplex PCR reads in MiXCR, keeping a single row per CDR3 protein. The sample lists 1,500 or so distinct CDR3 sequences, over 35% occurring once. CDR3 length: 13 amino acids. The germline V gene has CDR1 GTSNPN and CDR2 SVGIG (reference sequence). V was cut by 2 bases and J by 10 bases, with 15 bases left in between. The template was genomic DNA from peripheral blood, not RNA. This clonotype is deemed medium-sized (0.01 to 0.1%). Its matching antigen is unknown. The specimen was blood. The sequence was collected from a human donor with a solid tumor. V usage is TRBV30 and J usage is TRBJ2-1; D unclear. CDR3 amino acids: CAWSHRGPVEQFF. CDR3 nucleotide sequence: TGTGCCTGGAGTCATAGAGGTCCTGTCGAGCAGTTCTTC.